This T cell receptor beta chain was captured in a study of graft-versus-host responses after intestinal transplantation. Study-level results: Among recipient marrow samples, GvH clones were found; some appeared first in ileum or blood.

V gave up 5 bases and J gave up 2 bases, with 12 bases separating them. The germline V gene has CDR1 SNHLY and CDR2 FYNNEI. The CDR3 length is 14 residues. TCRdb keeps only in-frame clones here, not all; method: immunoSEQ multiplex PCR. The repertoire consists of about 90,000 clones, with approximately 90% occurring once and the leading ten covering about 0.34%. On this clone: Its specificity is not known.

V usage is TRBV2 and J usage is TRBJ1-1; D unresolved. This TCR was sampled from a human donor who was the organ donor for an intestinal transplant. Specimen: unstimulated CD4+ T cells sorted from spleen or lymph node cells, collected before transplant. DNA of the CDR3: TGTGCCAGCAGTTTCAACGGAGGTAACACTGAAGCTTTCTTT. Protein sequence: CASSFNGGNTEAFF.